This entry features one TCR beta chain sequence. Its antigen is currently unknown. Germline V CDR1 and CDR2: SNHLY, FYNNEI. V lost 3 bases, J lost 11 bases, and 11 bases stayed unmatched. The CDR3 contains 14 residues. The data were taken from a study of shared clonotypes between healthy human individuals. Study background: CD8 memory received one plate per donor, CD8 naive two, CD4 memory three and CD4 naive three. Notes on the study in general: The diversity represented, both genetic and in exposure history, was limited by few donors.

How the authors handled the data: Without quality scores, immunoSEQ junctional reads could not be filtered like full-length reads. The method was immunoSEQ multiplex PCR; TCRdb's version includes in-frame clones alone and lacks a portion of them. The V and J calls and clone size were taken over from that table, and D and trimming were inferred from the DNA. The sample records fewer than 400,000 clones, approximately 74% being singletons. Each sample came from a Caucasian adult donor living in Nashville, Tennessee. This receptor was taken from a young man in good health. Sequencing was done on a sample of memory CD4+ T cells sorted from blood. Subset here: CD45RA-negative fraction. V usage is TRBV2 and J usage is TRBJ1-1; 8 nucleotides line up with TRBD1. CDR3 in DNA: TGTGCCAGCAGTGAGACATACACACAGGGGGATGCTTTCTTT. Translated, it gives CASSETYTQGDAFF.